The rows below give T cell receptor beta chains drawn from one sample of a study of Ad26.COV2.S vaccination and SARS-CoV-2 variants. Repertoires were generated with immunoSEQ multiplex PCR, while TCRdb's copy carries only in-frame clones and drops some. The sample holds around 400,000 clones, around 90% seen once. The sample was peripheral blood, taken in a trial of Ad26.COV2.S vaccine versus placebo. The source is a person aged 18 to 59 who received the Ad26.COV2.S COVID-19 vaccine or a placebo. The CDR3 runs from the conserved cysteine through the conserved F or W. A D gene is named only where the DNA matches it firmly. For some rows the clone size is stated as once, few or many, or as a class when expanded; others skip it.

len: 17
d_gene: TRBD2
j_gene: TRBJ2-2
v_gene: TRBV30
abundance: NA
CDR3nt: TGTGCCTGGGGGCGGGAAGGGACTAGCCAAGGCACCGGGGAGCTGTTTTTT
CDR3aa: CAWGREGTSQGTGELFF

len: 14
d_gene: NA
j_gene: TRBJ1-1
v_gene: TRBV24-1
abundance: NA
CDR3nt: TGTGCCACCAGTGAGGGGGGAAGGAGCACTGAAGCTTTCTTT
CDR3aa: CATSEGGRSTEAFF

len: 19
d_gene: TRBD2
j_gene: TRBJ2-1
v_gene: TRBV14
abundance: once
CDR3nt: TGTGCCAGCAGCCAAGATGGGCGGCTAGCGGGCCGCTCCTACAATGAGCAGTTCTTC
CDR3aa: CASSQDGRLAGRSYNEQFF

len: 12
d_gene: NA
j_gene: TRBJ2-1
v_gene: TRBV19
abundance: NA
CDR3nt: TGTGCCAGTAACGGGTTTCATAATGAGCAGTTCTTC
CDR3aa: CASNGFHNEQFF

len: 15
d_gene: NA
j_gene: TRBJ1-5
v_gene: TRBV11-2
abundance: NA
CDR3nt: TGTGCCAGCAGCTTAGAGGCAGGGCCCGATCAGCCCCAGCATTTT
CDR3aa: CASSLEAGPDQPQHF

len: 14
d_gene: TRBD1
j_gene: TRBJ2-7
v_gene: TRBV10-3
abundance: once
CDR3nt: TGTGCCATCAGTGGGGACAGGGGGAACTACGAGCAGTACTTC
CDR3aa: CAISGDRGNYEQYF

len: 13
d_gene: TRBD1
j_gene: TRBJ1-1
v_gene: TRBV5-8
abundance: NA
CDR3nt: TGTGCCAGCAGCTTGTACAGGGGGCCTGAAGCTTTCTTT
CDR3aa: CASSLYRGPEAFF

len: 16
d_gene: TRBD2
j_gene: TRBJ2-1
v_gene: TRBV10-2
abundance: once
CDR3nt: TGCGCCAGCAGAATAGCGGGAGGGCCCTCCTACAATGAGCAGTTCTTC
CDR3aa: CASRIAGGPSYNEQFF

len: 16
d_gene: TRBD2
j_gene: TRBJ2-7
v_gene: TRBV28
abundance: NA
CDR3nt: TGTGCCAGCACCCGGTGGGGGACTAGCGGGACCTACGAGCAGTACTTC
CDR3aa: CASTRWGTSGTYEQYF

len: 20
d_gene: NA
j_gene: TRBJ2-1
v_gene: TRBV6-1
abundance: NA
CDR3nt: TGTGCCAGCAGTGACTATAGTCCCGGCCGGATTTCCAGACCCTACAATGAGCAGTTCTTC
CDR3aa: CASSDYSPGRISRPYNEQFF

len: 15
d_gene: TRBD1
j_gene: TRBJ1-6
v_gene: TRBV6-5
abundance: NA
CDR3nt: TGTGCCAGCAGTCGAACCGGGACAGGGACATCACCCCTCCACTTT
CDR3aa: CASSRTGTGTSPLHF

len: 12
d_gene: NA
j_gene: TRBJ1-1
v_gene: TRBV6-5
abundance: NA
CDR3nt: TGTGCCAGCAGTTATGGTCAGAGAGAAGCTTTCTTT
CDR3aa: CASSYGQREAFF

len: 11
d_gene: TRBD1
j_gene: TRBJ1-2
v_gene: TRBV20-1
abundance: NA
CDR3nt: TGCAGGGCAGGGACAGGGCGCGGCTACACCTTC
CDR3aa: CRAGTGRGYTF

len: 12
d_gene: NA
j_gene: TRBJ2-7
v_gene: TRBV30
abundance: NA
CDR3nt: TGTGCCTGGAGTGTTAACAGCCACGAGCAGTACTTC
CDR3aa: CAWSVNSHEQYF

len: 14
d_gene: TRBD1
j_gene: TRBJ2-1
v_gene: TRBV30
abundance: NA
CDR3nt: TGTGCCTGGAGTGTTGGACAGGGTGACAATGAGCAGTTCTTC
CDR3aa: CAWSVGQGDNEQFF

len: 15
d_gene: TRBD1
j_gene: TRBJ2-7
v_gene: TRBV28
abundance: NA
CDR3nt: TGTGCCAGCAGTTTTTTCGGGACAGCTACCTACGAGCAGTACTTC
CDR3aa: CASSFFGTATYEQYF

len: 15
d_gene: NA
j_gene: TRBJ1-1
v_gene: TRBV28
abundance: NA
CDR3nt: TGTGCCAGCAGTCCTTGGACACTTACCATCACTGAAGCTTTCTTT
CDR3aa: CASSPWTLTITEAFF

len: 15
d_gene: NA
j_gene: TRBJ2-3
v_gene: TRBV7-2
abundance: once
CDR3nt: TGTGCCAGCAGCCCCCGGAGGGCCCGCACAGATACGCAGTATTTT
CDR3aa: CASSPRRARTDTQYF

len: 13
d_gene: NA
j_gene: TRBJ2-7
v_gene: TRBV9
abundance: once
CDR3nt: TGTGCCAGCAGCGGCGGGAACTCCTACGAGCAGTACTTC
CDR3aa: CASSGGNSYEQYF

len: 15
d_gene: TRBD2
j_gene: TRBJ2-3
v_gene: TRBV4-1
abundance: NA
CDR3nt: TGCGCCAGCAGCCAGACCATTAGCGGGGGAGATACGCAGTATTTT
CDR3aa: CASSQTISGGDTQYF

len: 19
d_gene: NA
j_gene: TRBJ1-6
v_gene: TRBV3-1/TRBV3-2
abundance: NA
CDR3nt: TGTGCCAGCAGCCAAGGAAAAGGGACAACGAGCTCCTATAATTCACCCCTCCACTTT
CDR3aa: CASSQGKGTTSSYNSPLHF

len: 21
d_gene: TRBD2
j_gene: TRBJ2-7
v_gene: TRBV19
abundance: NA
CDR3nt: TGTGCCAGTAGTATAGATCTATGGGTACTAGCGGGAGAGGATCAGTTCTACGAGCAGTACTTC
CDR3aa: CASSIDLWVLAGEDQFYEQYF

len: 16
d_gene: TRBD1
j_gene: TRBJ2-1
v_gene: TRBV5-4
abundance: few
CDR3nt: TGTGCCAGCAGCTTGGCCGGGACAGGGTCCTACAATGAGCAGTTCTTC
CDR3aa: CASSLAGTGSYNEQFF

len: 14
d_gene: NA
j_gene: TRBJ2-7
v_gene: TRBV4-1
abundance: NA
CDR3nt: TGCGCCAGCAGCCAAGCAGGGGGGGTACGGGAGCAGTACTTC
CDR3aa: CASSQAGGVREQYF

len: 15
d_gene: NA
j_gene: TRBJ2-3
v_gene: TRBV9
abundance: NA
CDR3nt: TGTGCCAGCAGCACCTCTGGGTTCAGCACAGATACGCAGTATTTT
CDR3aa: CASSTSGFSTDTQYF

len: 14
d_gene: NA
j_gene: TRBJ1-1
v_gene: TRBV15
abundance: once
CDR3nt: TGTGCCACCAGCAGTTCCGGGGTTGGCACTGAAGCTTTCTTT
CDR3aa: CATSSSGVGTEAFF

len: 14
d_gene: NA
j_gene: TRBJ2-7
v_gene: TRBV21-1
abundance: NA
CDR3nt: TGTGCCAGCAGCAAAGCTAGAAACCAGTGCGAGCAGTACTTC
CDR3aa: CASSKARNQCEQYF

len: 16
d_gene: TRBD1
j_gene: TRBJ1-5
v_gene: TRBV4-2
abundance: NA
CDR3nt: TGTGCCAGCAGCCAAGAGAGGGGACAGGTCAATCAGCCCCAGCATTTT
CDR3aa: CASSQERGQVNQPQHF

len: 13
d_gene: NA
j_gene: TRBJ2-7
v_gene: TRBV11-2
abundance: NA
CDR3nt: TGTGCCAGCAGCCCGGGACAAACCTACGAGCAGTACTTC
CDR3aa: CASSPGQTYEQYF

len: 13
d_gene: NA
j_gene: TRBJ1-3
v_gene: TRBV3-1/TRBV3-2
abundance: NA
CDR3nt: TGTGCCAGCACCCCGGGAACTGGAAACACCATATATTTT
CDR3aa: CASTPGTGNTIYF

len: 15
d_gene: NA
j_gene: TRBJ2-3
v_gene: TRBV5-4
abundance: NA
CDR3nt: TGTGCCAGCAGCTTGGATGGGACTGGAACAGATACGCAGTATTTT
CDR3aa: CASSLDGTGTDTQYF

len: 13
d_gene: NA
j_gene: TRBJ2-7
v_gene: TRBV27
abundance: few
CDR3nt: TGTGCCAGCAGTTCTATGAGGAAGCTCGAGCAGTACTTC
CDR3aa: CASSSMRKLEQYF

len: 16
d_gene: NA
j_gene: TRBJ1-4
v_gene: TRBV30
abundance: NA
CDR3nt: TGTGCCTGGAGCCCCGGCCAGCGAACAACTAATGAAAAACTGTTTTTT
CDR3aa: CAWSPGQRTTNEKLFF

len: 16
d_gene: TRBD2
j_gene: TRBJ2-5
v_gene: TRBV9
abundance: once
CDR3nt: TGTGCCAGCAGCCTAGCTAGCGGGAGGGCACAAGAGACCCAGTACTTC
CDR3aa: CASSLASGRAQETQYF

len: 20
d_gene: NA
j_gene: TRBJ1-6
v_gene: TRBV16
abundance: NA
CDR3nt: TGTGCCAGCAGCCAATCCAATCGCGGAGGACTAATAGGGACAAGTTCACCCCTCCACTTT
CDR3aa: CASSQSNRGGLIGTSSPLHF

len: 13
d_gene: NA
j_gene: TRBJ1-1
v_gene: TRBV10-1
abundance: NA
CDR3nt: TGCGCCAGCAGAGAAACAGGGAACACTGAAGCTTTCTTT
CDR3aa: CASRETGNTEAFF

len: 14
d_gene: TRBD1
j_gene: TRBJ1-1
v_gene: TRBV2
abundance: NA
CDR3nt: TGTGCCAGCAGTTACACTACAGGGGGCACTGAAGCTTTCTTT
CDR3aa: CASSYTTGGTEAFF

len: 12
d_gene: NA
j_gene: TRBJ1-2
v_gene: TRBV7-9
abundance: NA
CDR3nt: TGTGCCAGCAGCTTTCGAGGTGGCGGCTACACCTTC
CDR3aa: CASSFRGGGYTF

len: 15
d_gene: TRBD2
j_gene: TRBJ2-1
v_gene: TRBV7-2
abundance: NA
CDR3nt: TGTGCCAGCAGCTTAGCACTAGCGACTTACAATGAGCAGTTCTTC
CDR3aa: CASSLALATYNEQFF

len: 19
d_gene: NA
j_gene: TRBJ1-1
v_gene: TRBV20-1
abundance: NA
CDR3nt: TGCAGTGCTAGTTTTTGGGTAAGGGGCTTACGTTACATGAACACTGAAGCTTTCTTT
CDR3aa: CSASFWVRGLRYMNTEAFF

len: 11
d_gene: NA
j_gene: TRBJ2-1
v_gene: TRBV7-9
abundance: NA
CDR3nt: TGTGCCGAGGAACTAGTCGATGAGCAGTTCTTC
CDR3aa: CAEELVDEQFF

len: 13
d_gene: NA
j_gene: TRBJ2-2
v_gene: TRBV9
abundance: NA
CDR3nt: TGTGCCAGCAGCGTAGCCGGGACCGGGGAGCTGTTTTTT
CDR3aa: CASSVAGTGELFF

len: 14
d_gene: TRBD1
j_gene: TRBJ2-5
v_gene: TRBV18
abundance: few
CDR3nt: TGTGCCAGCTCACCTCCAGGGGGCCTGGAGACCCAGTACTTC
CDR3aa: CASSPPGGLETQYF

len: 15
d_gene: NA
j_gene: TRBJ1-2
v_gene: TRBV4-1
abundance: once
CDR3nt: TGCGCCAGCAGCCATAATAGTGCAGGGTTGGGTGGCTACACCTTC
CDR3aa: CASSHNSAGLGGYTF

len: 16
d_gene: NA
j_gene: TRBJ1-4
v_gene: TRBV4-1
abundance: NA
CDR3nt: TGCGCCAGCAGCCAAGTAAATTCGGGACAATATGAAAAACTGTTTTTT
CDR3aa: CASSQVNSGQYEKLFF

len: 15
d_gene: TRBD2
j_gene: TRBJ2-1
v_gene: TRBV6-4
abundance: NA
CDR3nt: TGTGCCAGCAGACCCGAAGCGGGAGGCTCCCATGAGCAGTTCTTC
CDR3aa: CASRPEAGGSHEQFF

len: 14
d_gene: NA
j_gene: TRBJ2-7
v_gene: TRBV5-1
abundance: NA
CDR3nt: TGCGCCAGCAGCTTGGTGGCTGGCGCCTACGAGCAGTACTTC
CDR3aa: CASSLVAGAYEQYF

len: 13
d_gene: NA
j_gene: TRBJ2-3
v_gene: TRBV30
abundance: NA
CDR3nt: TGTGCCTGGAGTTATTCCGGCCCAGATACGCAGTATTTT
CDR3aa: CAWSYSGPDTQYF

len: 17
d_gene: TRBD2
j_gene: TRBJ2-6
v_gene: TRBV7-9
abundance: once
CDR3nt: TGTGCCAGCAGCCTGACTAGCGGGAGTATTGGGGCCAACGTCCTGACTTTC
CDR3aa: CASSLTSGSIGANVLTF

len: 11
d_gene: NA
j_gene: TRBJ2-1
v_gene: TRBV28
abundance: NA
CDR3nt: TGTGCCAGCAGTTTTCTGGCACTGCAGTTCTTC
CDR3aa: CASSFLALQFF

len: 10
d_gene: NA
j_gene: TRBJ1-2
v_gene: TRBV19
abundance: once
CDR3nt: TGTGCCAGTAATTTTCCGGGCTACACCTTC
CDR3aa: CASNFPGYTF

len: 13
d_gene: NA
j_gene: TRBJ2-1
v_gene: TRBV28
abundance: NA
CDR3nt: TGTGCCAGCAGTTTAGGGACTTTGAATGAGCAGTTCTTC
CDR3aa: CASSLGTLNEQFF

len: 13
d_gene: NA
j_gene: TRBJ2-7
v_gene: TRBV18
abundance: NA
CDR3nt: TGTGCCAGCTCACTAGCCGGGGTGGGCGAGCAGTACTTC
CDR3aa: CASSLAGVGEQYF

len: 17
d_gene: TRBD2
j_gene: TRBJ2-1
v_gene: TRBV7-9
abundance: NA
CDR3nt: TGTGCCAGCAGCCCCGGGACTAGCGGGAGCGAGAGGGATGAGCAGTTCTTC
CDR3aa: CASSPGTSGSERDEQFF

len: 16
d_gene: TRBD2
j_gene: TRBJ2-7
v_gene: TRBV5-6
abundance: NA
CDR3nt: TGTGCCAGCAGCAACATAATAGCTAGCGGGGCATACGAGCAGTACTTC
CDR3aa: CASSNIIASGAYEQYF

len: 15
d_gene: NA
j_gene: TRBJ1-4
v_gene: TRBV6-5
abundance: NA
CDR3nt: TGTGCCAGCAGTCCGAACAGGGCAACTAATGAAAAACTGTTTTTT
CDR3aa: CASSPNRATNEKLFF

len: 17
d_gene: TRBD2
j_gene: TRBJ2-5
v_gene: TRBV2
abundance: NA
CDR3nt: TGTGCCAGCTCATGGGGGGTAGCGGGAGGCTCCCAAGAGACCCAGTACTTC
CDR3aa: CASSWGVAGGSQETQYF